This T cell receptor beta chain was recovered during a study of Ad26.COV2.S vaccination and SARS-CoV-2 variants. Study-wide results and limits: Higher spike-specific TCR breadth was found in vaccine recipients than in placebo recipients.

CDR1 is SGHRS and CDR2 is YFSETQ in the germline V gene. This CDR3 comprises 14 residues. Germline trimming cut 2 bases from V and 0 bases from J; bases unmatched to any gene: 1. Treatment in this sample: roughly 18 received Ad26.COV2.S at low or high dose, single or two shots; five or six received placebo; per-sample allocation not given. On day 63 after the first injection, vaccine and placebo recipients gave samples. The table lists this clone with a count of one. The antigen remains undetermined. Only in-frame clones appear in the TCRdb table, and some are missing; sequencing was by immunoSEQ multiplex PCR. The table lists 330,000 or so clones, 85% to 90% of them singletons, with over 5% in the top ten.

This clonotype originated in a person aged 18 to 59 who received the Ad26.COV2.S COVID-19 vaccine or a placebo. Sequenced here: peripheral blood, sampled in a trial of Ad26.COV2.S vaccine versus placebo. J is TRBJ1-1 and V is TRBV5-1; 7 nucleotides line up with TRBD1. The CDR3 DNA follows: TGCGCCAGCAGCTTAACAGGGGTGAACACTGAAGCTTTCTTT. This gives the protein CASSLTGVNTEAFF.